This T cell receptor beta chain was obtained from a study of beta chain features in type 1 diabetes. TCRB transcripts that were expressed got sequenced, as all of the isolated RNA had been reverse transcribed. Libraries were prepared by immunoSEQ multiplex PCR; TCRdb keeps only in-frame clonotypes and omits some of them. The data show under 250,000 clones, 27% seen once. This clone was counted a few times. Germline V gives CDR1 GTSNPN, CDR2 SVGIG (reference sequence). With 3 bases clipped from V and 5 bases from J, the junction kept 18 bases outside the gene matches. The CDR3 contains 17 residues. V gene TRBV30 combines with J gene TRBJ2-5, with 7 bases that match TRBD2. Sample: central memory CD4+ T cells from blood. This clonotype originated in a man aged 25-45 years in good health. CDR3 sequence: CAWRLGSPGRGGETQYF. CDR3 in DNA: TGTGCCTGGAGGCTGGGTTCCCCAGGTCGGGGAGGGGAGACCCAGTACTTC.